The sequence of this TCR beta chain was determined in a study of cytomegalovirus exposure and HLA in healthy donors. Study-wide findings and caveats: Later analysis showed TCR association rates varying by HLA locus, highest for DRB1 and lowest for HLA-C. Researchers catalogued roughly 170 TCR beta chains as cytomegalovirus-associated.

Remarks on this clone: Its antigen is undetermined.

CDR1 is DFQATT and CDR2 is SNEGSKA in the germline V gene (reference sequence). The CDR3 contains 11 residues. V gave up 6 bases and J gave up 1 base, with 7 bases separating them. Both 60 Vbeta primers and 13 Jbeta primers went into the PCR. Generated by immunoSEQ multiplex PCR, the TCRdb table keeps only in-frame clones and is missing some. The data show 110,000 to 150,000 clones, over 55% seen once. The receptor was derived from a man aged 40-49 years in good health and CMV-seronegative. The V call is TRBV20-1, the J call TRBJ2-7; D uncertain. What was sequenced was PBMCs. CDR3 sequence (DNA): TGCAGTGCCACCCTATCCTACGAGCAGTACTTC. The encoded protein is CSATLSYEQYF.